This T cell receptor beta chain was identified during a study of T cell repertoires in cytomegalovirus infection (dated by TCRdb to about 2019). Notes on the research overall: Donor HLA type was relevant to the analysis, as public TCR beta signatures indicated carriage of CMV infection together with the matching HLA type.

CDR1 is given as MDHEN and CDR2 as SYDVKM, both from the germline V gene. The CDR3 runs 14 residues from the cysteine to the phenylalanine. Only CDR3 DNA is held: 42 bases, read in frame from base 1. The V end gives up 8 bases and the J end 2 bases, leaving 6 bases in the junction not matched to a gene. In this sample, this clonotype turned up many times. Its antigen target is currently unknown. Base qualities are not provided; no much larger clone lies one nucleotide away. General study outcomes and caveats: The ex vivo response was dominated by HLA-C-restricted CMV-specific TCR beta clonotypes, which also provided the single most frequent clonotype in two of eight donors. In both this cohort and an independent roughly 350-donor cohort, the cumulative frequency of public TCR beta family members distinguished carriers of CMV infection plus the relevant HLA type.

Sequencing used an Illumina HiSeq 1500. TCRdb's own reprocessing of the public reads used fastp at Q25 and MiXCR and kept productive beta chains. Entries that share a CDR3 protein sequence are merged under the most common genes and DNA. This sample holds fewer than 85,000 distinct CDR3 sequences; over 3.5% were observed only once. The ten largest clones represent roughly a fifth of the sample. The sample comprised PBMCs. The chain is made from TRBV28 and TRBJ1-5; 7 bases in the middle match TRBD1. This TCR derives from a human donor in good health (CMV status not recorded). Some clones in this sample may be carry-over from other donors' samples. The CDR3 region reads CASQRQGGNQPQHF. The bases are TGTGCCAGCCAGAGACAGGGAGGCAATCAGCCCCAGCATTTT.